This entry features one T cell receptor beta chain sequence. The CDR3 runs 14 residues. Germline values: CDR1 SGHRS, CDR2 YFSETQ. The V and J ends lost 6 bases and 7 bases, in that order; junction bases with no gene match: 9. The sample is drawn from a study of technical replicates of blood from four donors. Assay used: immunoSEQ multiplex PCR; TCRdb lists only in-frame clones, some missing. The data show around 84,000 clones, 97% seen once. The receptor's source is a human donor in good health. The chain uses TRBV5-1 and TRBJ2-2, with 7 positions matching TRBD2. The material sequenced was T cells isolated from PBMCs. The CDR3 region is CASKRERGDGELFF. Here the CDR3 DNA reads TGCGCCAGCAAGAGGGAGCGGGGAGACGGGGAGCTGTTTTTT.